These 19 T cell receptor beta chains came from one sample sequenced in a study of beta chain features in type 1 diabetes (dated by TCRdb to 2017 to 2018). Results the study describes overall, beyond this receptor: Type 1 diabetes patients showed a moderate but significant shortening of TCRB CDR3 length in all four CD4+ subsets.

Antigens for these TCRs are unknown. The library came from the immunoSEQ multiplex PCR assay. The entire amount of isolated RNA was reverse transcribed using the High Capacity cDNA Reverse Transcription Kit, so the sequenced TCRB transcripts were expressed ones. In TCRdb, the immuneACCESS table is reduced to in-frame sequences with V and J assigned. These tables do not hold every clone; where another copy was compared, an unresolved V gene accounts for under half, and the others remain unexplained. Counted in this sample were about 270,000 clones; about 13% of them appeared once. The ten largest clones represent over 0.015% of the sample. Sequenced material: naive CD4+ T cells from blood. The label giving this sample's cell subset or site can be read as: true naive CD4+ T cells. These TCRs come from a man under 40 with type 1 diabetes.

The V and J genes are TRBV7-2 and TRBJ2-5; TRBD1 matches at 8 bases. Germline V CDR1 and CDR2: SGHTA, FQGNSA. This CDR3 contains 13 residues. Losses at the gene ends were 5 bases for V and 5 bases for J; bases not matched to a gene: 4. This chain's CDR3 is CASSPRQGETQYF. The DNA for the CDR3 is TGTGCCAGCAGCCCAAGACAGGGGGAGACCCAGTACTTC.

To note about this clone: Other DNA sequences of this sample code for an identical CDR3. The V call is TRBV18, the J call TRBJ2-5; D not resolved. The CDR3 is made up of 13 amino acids. Germline V CDR1 and CDR2: KGHSH, LQKENI. V was shortened by 0 bases and J by 4 bases, with 6 bases between the two germline ends. The CDR3 is CASSPPSGETQYF. Here the CDR3 DNA reads TGTGCCAGCTCACCACCGTCAGGAGAGACCCAGTACTTC.

V gene TRBV7-9 combines with J gene TRBJ2-5; 9 nucleotides match TRBD2. Germline V gene sequence: CDR1 SEHNR, CDR2 FQNEAQ (reference sequence). There are 14 residues in the CDR3. J gave up 3 bases and V 5 bases, and 4 bases lay outside the gene matches. DNA of the CDR3: TGTGCCAGCAGCACGGCGGGGGGGGAAGAGACCCAGTACTTC. This sequence encodes CASSTAGGEETQYF. Together with reference TRBV7-9 and TRBJ2-5, the CDR3 gives the full variable domain: DTGVSQNPRHKITKRGQNVTFRCDPISEHNRLYWYRQTLGQGPEFLTYFQNEAQLEKSRLLSDRFSAERPKGSFSTLEIQRTEQGDSAMYLCASSTAGGEETQYFGPGTRLLVL.

This clone was observed a few times. V usage is TRBV4-1 and J usage is TRBJ1-5, with D unclear. Germline V gives CDR1 MGHRA, CDR2 YSYEKL. V dropped 1 base and J dropped 5 bases, with 12 bases sitting between them. This CDR3 is 15 amino acids long. The CDR3 DNA is TGCGCCAGCAGCCAAGGACGTGCGGGCCATCAGCCCCAGCATTTT. Protein sequence: CASSQGRAGHQPQHF.

This rearrangement joins TRBV6-1 to TRBJ2-7; 9 positions agree with TRBD2. This CDR3 is built from 13 residues. Trimming cost V 6 bases and J 6 bases; bases outside gene matches: 6. Germline-derived CDR1 and CDR2 are MNHNS and SASEGT. The CDR3: CASRKAGGVEQYF. The CDR3 nucleotides read TGTGCCAGCAGAAAGGCGGGAGGGGTCGAGCAGTACTTC.

The chain combines TRBV9 with TRBJ1-3, with 7 bases matching TRBD1. Trimming cost V 3 bases and J 4 bases; bases outside gene matches: 4. The CDR3 has 14 residues. The V gene's germline CDR1 is SGDLS and CDR2 YYNGEE. The CDR3 nucleotides are TGTGCCAGCAGCGCAGGGGGATGGGGAAACACCATATATTTT. Translation gives CASSAGGWGNTIYF. Filled out from reference TRBV9 and TRBJ1-3, the complete variable domain reads DSGVTQTPKHLITATGQRVTLRCSPRSGDLSVYWYQQSLDQGLQFLIQYYNGEERAKGNILERFSAQQFPDLHSELNLSSLELGDSALYFCASSAGGWGNTIYFGEGSWLTVV.

This clone has more than one count but fewer than ten. This chain joins TRBV11-2 and TRBJ2-3; D is unresolved. CDR3 length: 12 amino acids. Trimming removed 2 bases from V and 9 bases from J, with 9 bases in between. Germline values: CDR1 SGHAT, CDR2 FQNNGV. The CDR3 is CASSLNLQTQYF. As DNA, the CDR3 is TGTGCCAGCAGCTTAAATCTCCAGACGCAGTATTTT.

V gene TRBV28 combines with J gene TRBJ2-7, with D perhaps matching TRBD1 (6 bases). The V gene lost 7 bases and the J gene lost 2 bases, with 15 bases spanning the gap. CDR1 MDHEN and CDR2 SYDVKM come from the germline V gene. The CDR3 consists of 14 residues. The CDR3 region has the DNA TGTGCCAGCAACTCCATGGGACAAGCCTACGAGCAGTACTTC. Amino acids: CASNSMGQAYEQYF.

Remarks on this clone: Sequence at one end of the junction differs from germline and may be a read error. The chain links TRBV7-7 to TRBJ2-5, with 10 bases that match TRBD2. Germline V gives CDR1 SSHAT, CDR2 FNYEAQ (reference sequence). There are 16 residues in the CDR3. DNA for the CDR3: TGTGCTAGCAGCCCCCCTGGTAGCGGGGGGCAAGAGACCCAGTACTTC. This codes for CASSPPGSGGQETQYF.

V usage is TRBV25-1 and J usage is TRBJ1-1; D uncertain. CDR3 size: 16 residues. The germline V gene has CDR1 MGHDK and CDR2 SYGVNS. V was shortened by 6 bases and J by 0 bases, with 17 bases between the two germline ends. The CDR3 DNA reads as TGTGCCAGCAGAGCACTGACGGGAAAATTGAACACTGAAGCTTTCTTT. The encoded protein is CASRALTGKLNTEAFF. Based on the CDR3 plus reference TRBV25-1 and TRBJ1-1, the full variable domain is EADIYQTPRYLVIGTGKKITLECSQTMGHDKMYWYQQDPGMELHLIHYSYGVNSTEKGDLSSESTVSRIRTEHFPLTLESARPSHTSQYLCASRALTGKLNTEAFFGQGTRLTVV.

Only a few counts were recorded for this clone. The chain is built from TRBV29-1 and TRBJ1-4, with D maybe TRBD1 (5 bases). Germline assignment: CDR1 SQVTM and CDR2 ANQGSEA. V lost 7 bases and J 7 bases, leaving 16 bases between the germline ends. The CDR3 totals 13 residues. The CDR3 protein is CSASWGGGEKLFF. Here the CDR3 DNA reads TGCAGCGCCTCCTGGGGGGGAGGTGAAAAACTGTTTTTT.

This clone was seen a few times. The sample has other DNA sequences that encode this CDR3 too. V usage is TRBV2 and J usage is TRBJ1-1; TRBD1 is a possible D gene (5 bases). In germline, CDR1 is SNHLY, CDR2 FYNNEI. Trimming removed 6 bases from V and 0 bases from J, with 8 bases in between. The CDR3 has 13 amino acids. The CDR3 loop is CASRGGLNTEAFF. CDR3 nucleotides: TGTGCCAGCAGGGGGGGTTTGAACACTGAAGCTTTCTTT.

This clone was observed a few times. The CDR3 loop is CASRGPELGSHEQYF. The CDR3 DNA reads TGTGCCAGCAGGGGTCCGGAGTTAGGGAGCCACGAGCAGTACTTC. The gene calls are TRBV28 and TRBJ2-7; possibly TRBD2 for D (5 bases). Germline CDR1 is MDHEN and CDR2 is SYDVKM. The CDR3 has 15 residues. V was pared by 6 bases and J by 5 bases, with 20 bases between.

The V gene is TRBV7-9, the J gene TRBJ1-5, with 7 bases identical to TRBD1. Germline-derived CDR1 and CDR2 are SEHNR and FQNEAQ (reference sequence). V dropped 4 bases and J dropped 5; count of bases not matched to a gene: 8. The CDR3 length is 15 residues. The CDR3 DNA is TGTGCCAGCAGCTCACTGGACAGGTTAGATCAGCCCCAGCATTTT. It specifies CASSSLDRLDQPQHF.

The V gene is TRBV7-9, the J gene TRBJ1-1; a weak D match, TRBD1 (5 bases). The CDR3 is 14 amino acids. Deletions cut 2 bases from V and 1 base from J, with 8 bases between. Germline V gives CDR1 SEHNR, CDR2 FQNEAQ (reference sequence). The CDR3 nucleotides read TGTGCCAGCAGCTTAAATGGACAGAACACTGAAGCTTTCTTT. Its translation is CASSLNGQNTEAFF.

This chain links TRBV11-2 with TRBJ2-5; TRBD1 matches at 7 bases. The CDR3 sequence is 15 residues long. V lost 4 bases and J lost 3; bases outside the gene matches: 8. Germline CDR1 is SGHAT and CDR2 is FQNNGV. The chain's CDR3 is CASSSRTGLEETQYF. As DNA, the CDR3 is TGTGCCAGCAGCTCAAGGACAGGACTTGAAGAGACCCAGTACTTC.

The rearrangement joins TRBV18 to TRBJ1-1, with D maybe TRBD1 (5 bases). The length of the CDR3 is 15 residues. V was clipped by 10 bases and J by 1 base, with 19 bases between them. The germline gives CDR1 KGHSH, CDR2 LQKENI. CDR3 protein: CATSRAVTENTEAFF. The CDR3 region has the DNA TGTGCCACCTCCCGGGCCGTGACAGAGAACACTGAAGCTTTCTTT.

This chain connects TRBV19 to TRBJ1-1; D is uncertain. The CDR3 runs to 14 residues. V was shortened by 1 base and J by 10 bases, with 16 bases between the two germline ends. CDR1 is LNHDA and CDR2 is SQIVND in the germline V gene (reference sequence). The CDR3 protein is CASSIATRSRGAFF. CDR3 bases: TGTGCCAGTAGTATAGCGACGCGATCCCGGGGAGCTTTCTTT.

The CDR3 nucleotides read TGTGCCAGTAGTTTTGGACAGGGAGGAGGGGAGACCCAGTACTTC. It encodes CASSFGQGGGETQYF. The chain links TRBV19 to TRBJ2-5; 8 nucleotides match TRBD1. The J segment lost 5 bases and the V segment lost 5 bases, leaving 10 bases of the junction unmatched. Per the germline V gene, CDR1 is LNHDA and CDR2 is SQIVND (reference sequence). This CDR3 region has 15 residues.